The T cell receptor beta chain under discussion was sequenced for a study of blood T cell repertoires in COVID-19. Study-wide background: Samples representing acute and convalescent COVID-19 were sourced from the United States, Italy and Spain. From T cells, B-cell-depleted T cells, or PBMCs came the material, which was cDNA or gDNA.

In the authors' workflow: Amplification with reference gene primers provided the estimates of nucleated cell counts. Some clones are missing from TCRdb's copy, which holds only in-frame ones; the method was immunoSEQ multiplex PCR. V, J and clone size derive from that table, while D and trimming were established from the DNA sequence. This table has approximately 280,000 clones, under 90% appearing once. The V gene's germline CDR1 is ENHRY and CDR2 SYGVKD. This CDR3 is built from 13 residues. Trimming took 8 bases from V and 4 from J; bases not matched to a gene: 7. This TCR was sampled from a man aged 50-60 years with acute or convalescent COVID-19. The chain carries TRBV10-3 and TRBJ1-1; TRBD1 matches at 7 bases. The material sequenced was peripheral blood. The CDR3 region is CAIRQGAITEAFF. The CDR3 region has the DNA TGTGCCATCCGACAGGGCGCGATCACTGAAGCTTTCTTT.